This T cell receptor beta chain stems from a study of T cell repertoires in ileal Crohn's disease. Notes on the study in general: Mucosal expansions were suggested to be mainly CD8 T cells. Clonality above 26.8% at surgery always came with endoscopic recurrence.

The germline V gene encodes CDR1 KGHSH and CDR2 LQKENI. Deletions cut 1 base from V and 4 bases from J, with 12 bases between. The CDR3 has 15 amino acids. As concerns this clone: Its antigen is currently unknown.

Time point defined: neoterminal ileum biopsy at postoperative endoscopy, about 6 months after surgery. Produced via immunoSEQ multiplex PCR; TCRdb's table is partial and in-frame only. Seen here are about 11,000 clones, 70% to 90% observed once, and the top ten hold around 16%. The V and J genes are TRBV18 and TRBJ2-3; perhaps TRBD1 as D (5 bases). The sequence derives from an adult with Crohn's disease. The sample consisted of ileal tissue. The CDR3 protein is CASSPRRGRADTQYF. The DNA of the CDR3 is TGTGCCAGCTCACCACGAAGGGGCAGGGCAGATACGCAGTATTTT.